The source of this TCR beta chain is a study of blood T cells in healthy people across ages. PCR was performed a second time for 7 to 11 cycles using a sample-barcoded 5' primer and a J-beta primer mix. Each CDR3 protein is one row after TCRdb ran MiXCR on the 5' RACE reads. The sample has a few hundred thousand distinct CDR3 sequences, 25% to 30% seen once. The junction had 7 bases not matched to a gene; V was cut back by 4 bases and J by 8 bases. Germline V CDR1 and CDR2: SGHRS, YFSETQ. CDR3 length: 13 residues. The gene calls are TRBV5-1 and TRBJ1-2; 8 nucleotides match TRBD1. The receptor was derived from a woman in her sixties or seventies in good health. The sequenced sample consisted of blood. The CDR3 DNA follows: TGCGCCAGCAGCCTCGGACAGGGTGGAGGCTACACCTTC. The encoded protein is CASSLGQGGGYTF.